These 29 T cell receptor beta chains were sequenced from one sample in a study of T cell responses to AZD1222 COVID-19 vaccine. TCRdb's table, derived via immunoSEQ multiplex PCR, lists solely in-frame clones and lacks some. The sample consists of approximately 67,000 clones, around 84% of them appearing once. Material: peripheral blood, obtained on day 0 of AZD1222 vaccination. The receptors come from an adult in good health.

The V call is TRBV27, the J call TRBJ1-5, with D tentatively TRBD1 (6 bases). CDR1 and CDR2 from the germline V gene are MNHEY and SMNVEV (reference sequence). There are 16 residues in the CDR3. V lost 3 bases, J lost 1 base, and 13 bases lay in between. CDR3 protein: CASSFRGAGSNQPQHF. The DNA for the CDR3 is TGTGCCAGCAGTTTTAGGGGGGCCGGGAGCAATCAGCCCCAGCATTTT.

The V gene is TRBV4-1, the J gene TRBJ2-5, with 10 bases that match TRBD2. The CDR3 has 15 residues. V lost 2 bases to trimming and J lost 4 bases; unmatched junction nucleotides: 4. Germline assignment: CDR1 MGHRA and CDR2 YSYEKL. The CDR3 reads CASSQLAGEGETQYF. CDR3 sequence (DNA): TGCGCCAGCAGCCAACTAGCGGGGGAGGGAGAGACCCAGTACTTC.

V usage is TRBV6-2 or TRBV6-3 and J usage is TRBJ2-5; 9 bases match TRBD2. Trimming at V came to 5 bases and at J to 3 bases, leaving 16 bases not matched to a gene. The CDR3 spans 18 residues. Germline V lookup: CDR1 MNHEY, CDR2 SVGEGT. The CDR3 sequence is CASSQSSGAGFRKETQYF. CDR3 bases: TGTGCCAGCAGTCAATCTAGCGGGGCCGGGTTTCGGAAAGAGACCCAGTACTTC.

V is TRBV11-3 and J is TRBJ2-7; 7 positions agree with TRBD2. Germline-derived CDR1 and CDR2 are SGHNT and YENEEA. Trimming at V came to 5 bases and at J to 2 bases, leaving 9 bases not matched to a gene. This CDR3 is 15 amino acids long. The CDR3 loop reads CASSAASGGTYEQYF. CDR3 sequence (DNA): TGTGCCAGCAGCGCCGCTAGCGGAGGTACCTACGAGCAGTACTTC.

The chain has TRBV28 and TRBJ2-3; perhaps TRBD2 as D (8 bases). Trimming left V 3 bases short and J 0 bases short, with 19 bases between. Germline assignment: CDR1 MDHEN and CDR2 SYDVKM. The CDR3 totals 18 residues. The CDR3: CASSFREGATSSTDTQYF. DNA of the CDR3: TGTGCCAGCAGTTTCCGGGAGGGGGCTACTTCCAGCACAGATACGCAGTATTTT.

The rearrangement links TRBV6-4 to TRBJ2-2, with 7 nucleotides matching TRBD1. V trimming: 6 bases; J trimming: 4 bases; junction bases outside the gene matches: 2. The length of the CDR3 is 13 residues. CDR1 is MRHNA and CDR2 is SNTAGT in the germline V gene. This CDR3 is CASSRTGTGELFF. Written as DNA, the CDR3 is TGTGCCAGCAGCCGGACAGGCACCGGGGAGCTGTTTTTT.

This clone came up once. CDR3 coding DNA: TGCGCCAGCAGCCCAGGGACCGTTTACAATGAGCAGTTCTTC. This translates into CASSPGTVYNEQFF. This sequence joins TRBV10-2 and TRBJ2-1; D may be TRBD1 or TRBD2 (5 bases each). Deletions cut 6 bases from V and 4 bases from J, with 13 bases between. Germline V lookup: CDR1 WSHSY, CDR2 SAAADI. This CDR3 region has 14 residues.

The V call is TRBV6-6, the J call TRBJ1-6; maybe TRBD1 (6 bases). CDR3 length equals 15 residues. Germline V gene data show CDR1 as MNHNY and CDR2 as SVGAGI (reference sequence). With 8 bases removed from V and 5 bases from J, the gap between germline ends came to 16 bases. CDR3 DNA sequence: TGTGCCAGCTTAGGGGGGACGTTTGATAATTCACCCCTCCACTTT. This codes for CASLGGTFDNSPLHF.

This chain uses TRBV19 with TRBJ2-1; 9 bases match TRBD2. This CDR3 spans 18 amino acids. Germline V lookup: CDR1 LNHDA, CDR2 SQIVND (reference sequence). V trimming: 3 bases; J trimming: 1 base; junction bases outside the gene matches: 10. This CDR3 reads CASSIGRGGRSSYNEQFF. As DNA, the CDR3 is TGTGCCAGTAGTATTGGGCGGGGGGGCAGATCGTCCTACAATGAGCAGTTCTTC.

CDR3 sequence (DNA): TGTGCCACCAGCAGAGTCAGGCAGAACACTGAAGCTTTCTTT. This sequence encodes CATSRVRQNTEAFF. J is TRBJ1-1 and V is TRBV15; D not resolved. Germline V gives CDR1 LNHNV, CDR2 YYDKDF (reference sequence). This CDR3 comprises 14 residues. Trimming left V 1 base short and J 1 base short, with 7 bases between. Together with reference TRBV15 and TRBJ1-1, the CDR3 gives the full variable domain: DAMVIQNPRYQVTQFGKPVTLSCSQTLNHNVMYWYQQKSSQAPKLLFHYYDKDFNNEADTPDNFQSRRPNTSFCFLDIRSPGLGDTAMYLCATSRVRQNTEAFFGQGTRLTVV.

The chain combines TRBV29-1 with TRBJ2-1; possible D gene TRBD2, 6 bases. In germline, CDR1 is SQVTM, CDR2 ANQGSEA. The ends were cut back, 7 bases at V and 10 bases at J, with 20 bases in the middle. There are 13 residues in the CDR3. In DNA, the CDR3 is TGCAGCGCCGTCGGTGAACTAGCTGGCGAGCAGTTCTTC. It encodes CSAVGELAGEQFF.

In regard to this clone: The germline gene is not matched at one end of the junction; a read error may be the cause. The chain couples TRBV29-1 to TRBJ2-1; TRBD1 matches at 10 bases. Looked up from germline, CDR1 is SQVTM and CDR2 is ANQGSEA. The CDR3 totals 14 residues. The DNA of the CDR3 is TGCGGCGTTGAAGGACAGGGGGCCTACAATGAGCAGTTCTTC. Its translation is CGVEGQGAYNEQFF.

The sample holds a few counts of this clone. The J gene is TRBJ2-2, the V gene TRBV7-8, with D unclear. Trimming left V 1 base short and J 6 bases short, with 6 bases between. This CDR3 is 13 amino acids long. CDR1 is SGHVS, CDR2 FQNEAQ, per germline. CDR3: CASSLVAAGELFF. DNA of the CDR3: TGTGCCAGCAGCTTAGTGGCGGCCGGGGAGCTGTTTTTT.

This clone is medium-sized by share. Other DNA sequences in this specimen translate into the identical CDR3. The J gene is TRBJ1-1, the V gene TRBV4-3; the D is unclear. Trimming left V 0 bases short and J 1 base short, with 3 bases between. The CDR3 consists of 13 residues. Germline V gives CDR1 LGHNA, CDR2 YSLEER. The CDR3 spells CASSQDRNTEAFF. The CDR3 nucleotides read TGCGCCAGCAGCCAAGATCGGAACACTGAAGCTTTCTTT.

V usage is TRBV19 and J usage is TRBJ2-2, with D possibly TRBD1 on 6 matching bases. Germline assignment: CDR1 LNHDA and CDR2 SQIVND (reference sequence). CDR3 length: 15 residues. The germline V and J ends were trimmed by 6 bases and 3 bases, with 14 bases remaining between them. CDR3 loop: CASRKTGVYTGELFF. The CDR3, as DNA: TGTGCCAGTAGGAAGACAGGCGTGTACACCGGGGAGCTGTTTTTT.

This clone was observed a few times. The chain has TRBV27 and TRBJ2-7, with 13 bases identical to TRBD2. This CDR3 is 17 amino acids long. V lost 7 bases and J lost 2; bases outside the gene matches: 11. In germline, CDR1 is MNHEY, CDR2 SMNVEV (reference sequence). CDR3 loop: CASTTPGTSGAPYEQYF. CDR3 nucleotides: TGTGCCAGCACTACCCCCGGGACTAGCGGGGCTCCCTACGAGCAGTACTTC.

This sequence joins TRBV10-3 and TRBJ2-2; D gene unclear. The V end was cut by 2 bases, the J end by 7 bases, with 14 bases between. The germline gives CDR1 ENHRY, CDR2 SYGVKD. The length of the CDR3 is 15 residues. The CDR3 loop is CAISEGVGTGGELFF. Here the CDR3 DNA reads TGTGCCATCAGTGAGGGCGTGGGCACTGGCGGGGAGCTGTTTTTT.

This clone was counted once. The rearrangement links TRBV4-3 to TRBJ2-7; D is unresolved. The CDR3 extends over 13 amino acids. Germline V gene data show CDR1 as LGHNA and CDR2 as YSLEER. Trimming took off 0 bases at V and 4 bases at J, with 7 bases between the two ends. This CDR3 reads CASSQDKFYEQYF. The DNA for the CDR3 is TGCGCCAGCAGCCAAGATAAGTTTTACGAGCAGTACTTC.

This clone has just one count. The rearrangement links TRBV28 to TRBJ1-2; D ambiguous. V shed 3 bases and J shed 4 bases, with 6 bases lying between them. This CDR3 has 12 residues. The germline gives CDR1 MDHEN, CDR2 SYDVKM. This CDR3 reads CASSLGSYGYTF. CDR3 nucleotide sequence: TGTGCCAGCAGTTTGGGGAGCTATGGCTACACCTTC.

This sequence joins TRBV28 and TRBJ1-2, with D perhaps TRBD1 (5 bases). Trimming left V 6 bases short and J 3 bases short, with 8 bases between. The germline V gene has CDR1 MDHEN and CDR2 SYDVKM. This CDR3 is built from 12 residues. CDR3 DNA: TGTGCCAGCAGCGGGGGGGACTATGGCTACACCTTC. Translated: CASSGGDYGYTF.

CDR3 protein: CASSSAILAGVLDTQYF. In DNA form, the CDR3 reads TGTGCCAGCAGTTCGGCCATTCTGGCGGGCGTTTTGGATACGCAGTATTTT. The gene calls are TRBV27 and TRBJ2-3; D possibly corresponds to TRBD2 (5 bases). The CDR3 is 17 amino acids. Trimming pared 4 bases from V and 6 bases from J, leaving 23 bases between. Per the germline V gene, CDR1 is MNHEY and CDR2 is SMNVEV (reference sequence).

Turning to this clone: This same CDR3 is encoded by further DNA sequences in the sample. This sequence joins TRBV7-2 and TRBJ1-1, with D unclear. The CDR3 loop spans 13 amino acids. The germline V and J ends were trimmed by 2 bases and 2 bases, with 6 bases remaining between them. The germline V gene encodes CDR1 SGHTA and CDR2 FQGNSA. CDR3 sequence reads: CASSLTRNTEAFF. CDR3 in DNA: TGTGCCAGCAGCTTAACGAGAAACACTGAAGCTTTCTTT.

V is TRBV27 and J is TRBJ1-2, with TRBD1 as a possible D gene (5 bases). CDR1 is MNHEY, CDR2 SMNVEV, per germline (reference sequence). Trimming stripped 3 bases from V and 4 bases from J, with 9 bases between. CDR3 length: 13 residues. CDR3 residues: CASSFEGSYGYTF. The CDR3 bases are TGTGCCAGCAGTTTTGAGGGGAGCTATGGCTACACCTTC.

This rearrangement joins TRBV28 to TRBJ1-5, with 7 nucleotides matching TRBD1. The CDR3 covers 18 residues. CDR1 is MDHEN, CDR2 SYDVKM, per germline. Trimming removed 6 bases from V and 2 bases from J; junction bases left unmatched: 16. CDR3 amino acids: CASRNDRVPLFGNQPQHF. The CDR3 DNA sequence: TGTGCCAGCAGGAACGACAGGGTCCCCCTTTTTGGCAATCAGCCCCAGCATTTT. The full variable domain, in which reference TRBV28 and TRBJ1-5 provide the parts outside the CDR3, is DVKVTQSSRYLVKRTGEKVFLECVQDMDHENMFWYRQDPGLGLRLIYFSYDVKMKEKGDIPEGYSVSREKKERFSLILESASTNQTSMYLCASRNDRVPLFGNQPQHFGDGTRLSIL.

The chain's CDR3 is CASSSGLASGELFF. The CDR3 bases are TGTGCCAGCAGTTCGGGACTAGCGTCCGGGGAGCTGTTTTTT. The J gene is TRBJ2-2, the V gene TRBV27; TRBD2 agrees at 10 bases. The V segment lost 4 bases and the J segment 6 bases; nucleotides outside the gene matches: 2. Per the germline V gene, CDR1 is MNHEY and CDR2 is SMNVEV (reference sequence). This CDR3 is 14 amino acids long.

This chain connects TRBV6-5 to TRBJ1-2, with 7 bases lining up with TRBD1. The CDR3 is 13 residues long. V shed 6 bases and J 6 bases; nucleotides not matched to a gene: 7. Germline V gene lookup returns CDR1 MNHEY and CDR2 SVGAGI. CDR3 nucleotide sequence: TGTGCCAGCAGCCTTAAGGGGGCGGATGGCTACACCTTC. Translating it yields CASSLKGADGYTF.

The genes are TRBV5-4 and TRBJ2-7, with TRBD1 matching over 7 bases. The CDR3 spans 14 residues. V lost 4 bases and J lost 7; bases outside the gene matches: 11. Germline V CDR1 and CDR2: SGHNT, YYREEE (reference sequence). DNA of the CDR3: TGTGCCAGCAGCACCGGGACAGACTTCAGGGAGCAGTACTTC. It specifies CASSTGTDFREQYF. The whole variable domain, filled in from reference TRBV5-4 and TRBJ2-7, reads ETGVTQSPTHLIKTRGQQVTLRCSSQSGHNTVSWYQQALGQGPQFIFQYYREEENGRGNFPPRFSGLQFPNYSSELNVNALELDDSALYLCASSTGTDFREQYFGPGTRLTVT.

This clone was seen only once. CDR3 sequence reads: CASSARDRALLNYGYTF. Here the CDR3 DNA reads TGTGCCAGCAGCGCCCGGGACAGGGCTCTACTTAACTATGGCTACACCTTC. The chain has TRBV7-2 and TRBJ1-2; TRBD1 matches at 9 bases. CDR3 length: 17 residues. CDR1 SGHTA and CDR2 FQGNSA come from the germline V gene. The V gene end was trimmed by 5 bases and the J gene end by 1 base; junction bases not matched to a gene: 11.

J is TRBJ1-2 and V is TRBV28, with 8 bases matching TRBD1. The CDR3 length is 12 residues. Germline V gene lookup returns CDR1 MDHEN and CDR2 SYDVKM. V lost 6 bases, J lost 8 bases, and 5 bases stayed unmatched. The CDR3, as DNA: TGTGCCAGCAGCGACAGGGGAGAAGGCTACACCTTC. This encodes CASSDRGEGYTF.